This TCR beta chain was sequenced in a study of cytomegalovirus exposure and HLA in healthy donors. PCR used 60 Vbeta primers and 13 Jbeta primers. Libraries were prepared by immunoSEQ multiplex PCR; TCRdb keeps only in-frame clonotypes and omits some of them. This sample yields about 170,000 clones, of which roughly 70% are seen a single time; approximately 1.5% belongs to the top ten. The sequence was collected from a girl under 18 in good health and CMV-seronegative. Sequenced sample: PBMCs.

The CDR3 DNA reads as TGTGCCAGCAGTTTAGTACGGGGCAATGAGCAGTTCTTC. This encodes CASSLVRGNEQFF. This rearrangement joins TRBV27 to TRBJ2-1; the D gene is possibly TRBD2 (5 bases). The CDR3 runs 13 residues. V lost 2 bases and J lost 6, with 8 bases in between. Looked up from germline, CDR1 is MNHEY and CDR2 is SMNVEV (reference sequence).